This TCR beta chain was sequenced during a study of T cell responses to AZD1222 COVID-19 vaccine. Sequencing used immunoSEQ multiplex PCR; TCRdb keeps in-frame clones, though not all of them. Counted here are 150,000 to 200,000 clones, around 92% occurring once; the ten biggest clones make up 8.5% to 12%. V was pared by 7 bases and J by 6 bases, with 21 bases between. The CDR3 spans 15 residues. Germline V gene data show CDR1 as SGHDN and CDR2 as FVKESK. V gene TRBV14 combines with J gene TRBJ1-1, with D perhaps matching TRBD1 (5 bases). This sequence originates from an adult in good health. The material sequenced was peripheral blood, taken on day 0 of AZD1222 vaccination. DNA of the CDR3: TGTGCCAGCACCCCACAGGAGGGGTATCTGGCTGAAGCTTTCTTT. This gives the protein CASTPQEGYLAEAFF.